Presented here are 19 T cell receptor beta chains from one specimen sequenced in a study of OX40 agonist ivuxolimab in advanced cancers. This table comes from immunoSEQ multiplex PCR, and its TCRdb copy is limited to in-frame clones, with some not included. The sample records roughly 33,000 clones, around 70% being singletons. The sample in question was CD4+ or CD8+ T cells sorted from blood, obtained in a trial of the OX40 agonist ivuxolimab. These receptors were obtained from an adult with an advanced solid tumor such as melanoma, head and neck, liver or kidney cancer.

This sequence joins TRBV5-1 and TRBJ1-3; 10 bases fit TRBD1. There are 16 residues in the CDR3. Trimming cost V 2 bases and J 2 bases; bases outside gene matches: 4. Germline CDR1 SGHRS, CDR2 YFSETQ. The CDR3 is CASSLTGTGAGNTIYF. The CDR3 region has the DNA TGCGCCAGCAGCTTAACCGGGACAGGGGCTGGAAACACCATATATTTT.

The V and J genes are TRBV27 and TRBJ1-1, with D possibly matching TRBD1 (6 bases). The CDR3 runs 14 residues. Germline V lookup: CDR1 MNHEY, CDR2 SMNVEV (reference sequence). Trimming removed 2 bases from V and 4 bases from J, with 11 bases in between. CDR3 sequence reads: CASSLRGPGTEAFF. The CDR3 DNA reads as TGTGCCAGCAGTTTACGGGGGCCGGGCACTGAAGCTTTCTTT.

The sample holds a few counts of this clone. The chain is built from TRBV30 and TRBJ1-1, with 8 bases aligning to TRBD1. Germline CDR1 reads GTSNPN; CDR2 reads SVGIG (reference sequence). The CDR3 runs 11 residues. J lost 8 bases, V lost 5 bases, and 4 bases had no gene match. CDR3 nucleotides: TGTGCCTGGTGGGGGACAGGAGAAGCTTTCTTT. Its translation is CAWWGTGEAFF. Complete variable domain (other parts from reference TRBV30 and TRBJ1-1): SQTIHQWPATLVQPVGSPLSLECTVEGTSNPNLYWYRQAAGRGLQLLFYSVGIGQISSEVPQNLSASRPQDRQFILSSKKLLLSDSGFYLCAWWGTGEAFFGQGTRLTVV.

The CDR3 region has the DNA TGTGCCACCACCCCCTTGACAGGGGTGGAGTTCTTC. As protein: CATTPLTGVEFF. The rearrangement uses TRBV15 and TRBJ2-1, with TRBD1 matching 8 bases. With 7 bases clipped from V and 14 bases from J, the junction kept 10 bases outside the gene matches. The CDR3 is 12 amino acids. CDR1 LNHNV and CDR2 YYDKDF come from the germline V gene (reference sequence). Variable domain in full (rest from reference TRBV15 and TRBJ2-1): DAMVIQNPRYQVTQFGKPVTLSCSQTLNHNVMYWYQQKSSQAPKLLFHYYDKDFNNEADTPDNFQSRRPNTSFCFLDIRSPGLGDTAMYLCATTPLTGVEFFGPGTRLTVL.

The rearrangement joins TRBV2 to TRBJ2-2, with 9 bases aligning to TRBD2. Unmatched junction bases numbered 7, after V lost 4 bases and J lost 4 bases. The CDR3 sequence is 16 residues long. Germline V gene lookup returns CDR1 SNHLY and CDR2 FYNNEI. CDR3 coding DNA: TGTGCCAGCAGTGTAGCGGGGGCCAGCCGCACCGGGGAGCTGTTTTTT. This translates into CASSVAGASRTGELFF.

The chain links TRBV5-1 to TRBJ1-1, with 7 nucleotides matching TRBD1. The V gene's germline CDR1 is SGHRS and CDR2 YFSETQ. This CDR3 has 13 amino acids. V trimming: 5 bases; J trimming: 3 bases; junction bases outside the gene matches: 4. CDR3 sequence: CASRPDRDTEAFF. The CDR3 DNA is TGCGCCAGCAGACCTGACAGGGACACTGAAGCTTTCTTT. Full variable domain (missing parts from reference TRBV5-1 and TRBJ1-1): KAGVTQTPRYLIKTRGQQVTLSCSPISGHRSVSWYQQTPGQGLQFLFEYFSETQRNKGNFPGRFSGRQFSNSRSEMNVSTLELGDSALYLCASRPDRDTEAFFGQGTRLTVV.

The rearrangement links TRBV28 to TRBJ1-4; 8 bases fit TRBD1. The CDR3 spans 15 residues. Trimming removed 7 bases from V and 3 bases from J; junction bases left unmatched: 7. Looked up from germline, CDR1 is MDHEN and CDR2 is SYDVKM. In DNA form, the CDR3 reads TGTGCCAGCAACCGGGACAGGACGGCTAATGAAAAACTGTTTTTT. Amino acids: CASNRDRTANEKLFF. Variable domain in full (rest from reference TRBV28 and TRBJ1-4): DVKVTQSSRYLVKRTGEKVFLECVQDMDHENMFWYRQDPGLGLRLIYFSYDVKMKEKGDIPEGYSVSREKKERFSLILESASTNQTSMYLCASNRDRTANEKLFFGSGTQLSVL.

This clone appeared a few times. The chain couples TRBV2 to TRBJ1-1, with 9 bases identical to TRBD1. V was clipped by 3 bases and J by 3 bases; unmatched bases: 5. Germline CDR1 and CDR2: SNHLY and FYNNEI. This CDR3 spans 15 amino acids. The chain's CDR3 is CASSDNRGQDTEAFF. CDR3 bases: TGTGCCAGCAGTGACAACAGGGGGCAGGACACTGAAGCTTTCTTT.

The chain uses TRBV6-5 and TRBJ1-6; 7 bases align to TRBD1. The germline V gene encodes CDR1 MNHEY and CDR2 SVGAGI. This CDR3 is 14 amino acids long. With 6 bases clipped from V and 11 bases from J, the junction kept 10 bases outside the gene matches. This chain's CDR3 is CASRTTGNGPPLHF. The CDR3 coding sequence is TGTGCCAGCAGAACGACAGGGAACGGTCCACCCCTCCACTTT.

The rearrangement uses TRBV18 and TRBJ2-7; D gene uncertain. The CDR3 is 13 residues long. Trimming removed 5 bases at V and 1 base at J, with 9 bases between. Germline CDR1 and CDR2: KGHSH and LQKENI. This CDR3 is CASSEEMSYEQYV. CDR3 in DNA: TGTGCCAGCTCAGAGGAAATGTCCTACGAGCAGTACGTC.

The chain links TRBV6-5 to TRBJ1-3; D ambiguous. CDR1 and CDR2 (germline): MNHEY, SVGAGI. The V gene lost 2 bases and the J gene lost 0 bases, with 11 bases spanning the gap. The CDR3 extends over 16 amino acids. The DNA for the CDR3 is TGTGCCAGCAGTTACGGGCGGGGTAGCTCTGGAAACACCATATATTTT. Protein product: CASSYGRGSSGNTIYF.

The rearrangement joins TRBV19 to TRBJ2-1; perhaps D is TRBD1 or TRBD2 (5 bases each). Deletions cut 1 base from V and 0 bases from J, with 7 bases between. The CDR3 extends over 15 amino acids. CDR1 and CDR2 (germline): LNHDA, SQIVND (reference sequence). The CDR3 sequence is CASSIVGTSYNEQFF. In DNA, the CDR3 is TGTGCCAGTAGTATAGTGGGGACCTCCTACAATGAGCAGTTCTTC. The full variable domain, completed using reference TRBV19 and TRBJ2-1, is DGGITQSPKYLFRKEGQNVTLSCEQNLNHDAMYWYRQDPGQGLRLIYYSQIVNDFQKGDIAEGYSVSREKKESFPLTVTSAQKNPTAFYLCASSIVGTSYNEQFFGPGTRLTVL.

The chain uses TRBV7-6 and TRBJ2-2; TRBD1 matches at 7 bases. The CDR3 has 15 residues. Germline V gene lookup returns CDR1 SGHVS and CDR2 FNYEAQ. Losses at the gene ends were 7 bases for V and 3 bases for J; bases not matched to a gene: 8. The CDR3 sequence is CASIAGTAYTGELFF. The CDR3, as DNA: TGTGCCAGCATCGCCGGGACAGCCTACACCGGGGAGCTGTTTTTT.

V and J are TRBV7-6 and TRBJ2-7; 7 bases match TRBD2. Per germline, CDR1 SGHVS and CDR2 FNYEAQ. The CDR3 covers 21 residues. V lost 1 base and J lost 0; bases outside the gene matches: 21. This chain's CDR3 is CASSLEGWGSGSPYDSYEQYF. CDR3 bases: TGTGCCAGCAGCTTAGAAGGTTGGGGTAGCGGGTCCCCCTACGACTCCTACGAGCAGTACTTC.

The chain has TRBV6-5 and TRBJ1-5; perhaps TRBD1 as D (6 bases). The CDR3 consists of 13 residues. V dropped 2 bases and J dropped 6 bases, with 8 bases sitting between them. Germline assignment: CDR1 MNHEY and CDR2 SVGAGI. CDR3 amino acids: CASSYGGGQPQHF. CDR3 nucleotides: TGTGCCAGCAGTTACGGAGGGGGTCAGCCCCAGCATTTT.

This chain's CDR3 is CASSQDPLLDTQYF. DNA of the CDR3: TGCGCCAGCAGCCAAGATCCCTTATTAGATACGCAGTATTTT. The rearrangement links TRBV4-1 to TRBJ2-3; the D is unclear. The CDR3 is made up of 14 amino acids. Germline V gene lookup returns CDR1 MGHRA and CDR2 YSYEKL. Trimming left V 0 bases short and J 5 bases short, with 9 bases between.

This chain connects TRBV7-2 to TRBJ2-5; TRBD1 or TRBD2 may be the D gene (6 bases each). The CDR3 has 15 amino acids. The V end lost 5 bases, the J end lost 4 bases, and 17 bases lay between the germline ends. Germline assignment: CDR1 SGHTA and CDR2 FQGNSA. CDR3 residues: CASSPQGSEGETQYF. As DNA, the CDR3 is TGTGCCAGCAGCCCTCAGGGGTCGGAGGGAGAGACCCAGTACTTC. Supplemented by reference TRBV7-2 and TRBJ2-5, the full variable domain reads GAGVSQSPSNKVTEKGKDVELRCDPISGHTALYWYRQSLGQGLEFLIYFQGNSAPDKSGLPSDRFSAERTGGSVSTLTIQRTQQEDSAVYLCASSPQGSEGETQYFGPGTRLLVL.

A note on this clone: One end of the junction varies from germline; a read error may be responsible. Other DNA sequences in this specimen translate into the identical CDR3. The chain employs TRBV27 and TRBJ1-4; 7 bases line up with TRBD1. This CDR3 has 15 residues. The germline V gene has CDR1 MNHEY and CDR2 SMNVEV (reference sequence). CDR3 nucleotide sequence: TGCGCCAGCAGTTTAGGACAGGCAACTAATGAAAAACTGTTTTTT. Amino acid sequence: CASSLGQATNEKLFF.

V and J are TRBV2 and TRBJ2-7; 11 nucleotides match TRBD2. CDR1 is SNHLY, CDR2 FYNNEI, per germline. Trimming removed 8 bases from V and 5 bases from J; junction bases left unmatched: 5. This CDR3 is built from 13 residues. CDR3 sequence reads: CASLSGGGHEQYF. Written as DNA, the CDR3 is TGTGCCAGCCTTAGCGGGGGGGGCCACGAGCAGTACTTC. Together with reference TRBV2 and TRBJ2-7, the CDR3 gives the full variable domain: EPEVTQTPSHQVTQMGQEVILRCVPISNHLYFYWYRQILGQKVEFLVSFYNNEISEKSEIFDDQFSVERPDGSNFTLKIRSTKLEDSAMYFCASLSGGGHEQYFGPGTRLTVT.